These 30 T cell receptor beta chains share one sample of origin, sequenced in a study of metastatic and nonmetastatic thyroid tumors. TCRdb re-analyzed the PCR reads using MiXCR. This sample has tens of thousands of clones; 15% to 20% occur once, and the top ten carry 22%. All patients were treatment-naive before thyroid surgery. The sample was blood. The receptor source for this set is a female donor with papillary thyroid cancer or a benign thyroid nodule (not recorded which). Some clones in this sample may be carry-over from other donors' samples.

This clone is medium-sized within its sample. This chain links TRBV7-9 with TRBJ2-2; unclear D gene. The V and J ends lost 2 bases and 3 bases respectively, with 10 bases between them. The CDR3 is 15 amino acids. CDR1 and CDR2 (germline): SEHNR, FQNEAQ (reference sequence). Here the CDR3 reads CASSLSSADTGELFF. The CDR3 DNA reads as TGTGCCAGCAGCTTATCTTCGGCGGACACCGGGGAGCTGTTTTTT.

The rearrangement uses TRBV7-2 and TRBJ2-7; D perhaps matches TRBD2 (5 bases). The germline V gene encodes CDR1 SGHTA and CDR2 FQGNSA. V was shortened by 5 bases and J by 0 bases, with 5 bases between the two germline ends. The CDR3 spans 12 residues. The chain's CDR3 is CASSGSSYEQYF. In nucleotides, the CDR3 is TGTGCCAGCAGCGGGAGCTCCTACGAGCAGTACTTC.

Comments on this clone: A much larger clone sits a single nucleotide away, making a read error possible. The chain carries TRBV3-1 and TRBJ2-2; D unresolved. Germline-derived CDR1 and CDR2 are LGHDT and YNNKEL (reference sequence). V lost 4 bases, J lost 1 base, and 10 bases lay in between. The CDR3 runs 15 residues. In DNA form, the CDR3 reads TGTGCCAGCAGCCCCAGCTGGGGGAACACCGGGGAGCTGTTTTTT. It is translated as CASSPSWGNTGELFF.

Of note for this clone: A single base separates this from a much larger clone, so it may be a read error. The J gene is TRBJ1-5, the V gene TRBV4-3, with no clear D. The CDR3 has 15 amino acids. Germline values: CDR1 LGHNA, CDR2 YSLEER. The CDR3 spells CASNQDHQINQPQHF. The CDR3 coding sequence is TGCGCCAGCAACCAAGATCATCAGATCAATCAGCCCCAGCATTTT.

This sequence joins TRBV19 and TRBJ1-1; 7 positions agree with TRBD1. Trimming cost V 5 bases and J 2 bases; bases outside gene matches: 5. This CDR3 is 14 amino acids long. Germline V gene data show CDR1 as LNHDA and CDR2 as SQIVND (reference sequence). CDR3 in DNA: TGTGCCAGTAGTTTGCAGGGGGTTAACACTGAAGCTTTCTTT. Its protein is CASSLQGVNTEAFF. The variable domain in full, with the rest retrieved from reference TRBV19 and TRBJ1-1, is DGGITQSPKYLFRKEGQNVTLSCEQNLNHDAMYWYRQDPGQGLRLIYYSQIVNDFQKGDIAEGYSVSREKKESFPLTVTSAQKNPTAFYLCASSLQGVNTEAFFGQGTRLTVV.

This sequence joins TRBV12-5 and TRBJ1-1, with TRBD1 matching 7 bases. The CDR3 is made up of 17 amino acids. CDR1 is LGHNT, CDR2 FRNRAP, per germline. V lost 0 bases, J lost 7 bases, and 14 bases stayed unmatched. The CDR3 region is CASGLVSGQEDLNEAFF. The CDR3 DNA reads as TGTGCTAGTGGTTTGGTAAGTGGACAGGAAGACCTTAATGAAGCTTTCTTT.

A word on this clone: A much larger clone differs from this one at a single base, so this may be a read error. The rearrangement links TRBV18 to TRBJ2-5; D might be TRBD1 (8 bases). Per the germline V gene, CDR1 is KGHSH and CDR2 is LQKENI. The CDR3 consists of 15 residues. The V gene lost 3 bases and the J gene lost 4 bases, with 15 bases spanning the gap. As DNA, the CDR3 is TGTGCCAGCTCACCCACAGGGGGAGGGCGAGAGACCCAGTACTTC. Its protein product is CASSPTGGGRETQYF.

This clone was seen many times. The chain carries TRBV7-6 and TRBJ2-2; TRBD2 agrees at 9 bases. Germline V gives CDR1 SGHVS, CDR2 FNYEAQ. The CDR3 is made up of 19 amino acids. V shed 2 bases, J shed 2 bases, and the junction held 12 bases outside the gene matches. The CDR3 coding sequence is TGTGCCAGCAGCTTATATGTAGGGCTAGCGGGGACCAACACCGGGGAGCTGTTTTTT. Translation gives CASSLYVGLAGTNTGELFF. Filled out from reference TRBV7-6 and TRBJ2-2, the complete variable domain reads GAGVSQSPRYKVTKRGQDVALRCDPISGHVSLYWYRQALGQGPEFLTYFNYEAQQDKSGLPNDRFSAERPEGSISTLTIQRTEQRDSAMYRCASSLYVGLAGTNTGELFFGEGSRLTVL.

The V and J genes are TRBV6-1 and TRBJ2-7; maybe TRBD2 (5 bases). Per germline, CDR1 MNHNS and CDR2 SASEGT. The CDR3 runs 16 residues. Deletions cut 7 bases from V and 3 bases from J, with 22 bases between. CDR3 protein: CASNDEGTPTYYEQYF. The CDR3 DNA reads TGTGCCAGCAACGACGAGGGAACCCCTACCTACTACGAGCAGTACTTC.

This clone was picked up a small number of times. CDR3 DNA: TGTGCCAGCAGAGGAAGGTCTAGCGGGAGAAATGAGCAGTTCTTC. It translates to CASRGRSSGRNEQFF. The rearrangement uses TRBV2 and TRBJ2-1; 10 bases are shared with TRBD2. This CDR3 comprises 15 residues. Per the germline V gene, CDR1 is SNHLY and CDR2 is FYNNEI. V trimming: 6 bases; J trimming: 7 bases; junction bases outside the gene matches: 9.

This clone was counted only a few times. CDR3 amino acids: CASRRTSEGYEQYF. CDR3 nucleotide sequence: TGTGCCAGCAGAAGGACTAGCGAGGGCTACGAGCAGTACTTC. The chain links TRBV6-1 to TRBJ2-7, with 9 nucleotides matching TRBD2. Trimming removed 6 bases from V and 3 bases from J; junction bases left unmatched: 6. The CDR3 is 14 residues long. CDR1 is MNHNS, CDR2 SASEGT, per germline.

This clone has a handful of counts. The genes are TRBV6-4 and TRBJ2-1; D assignment may be TRBD1 or TRBD2 (6 bases each). Looked up from germline, CDR1 is MRHNA and CDR2 is SNTAGT. The CDR3 spans 13 residues. V lost 4 bases to trimming and J lost 7 bases, with 11 bases between them. This chain's CDR3 is CASSAGGHNEQFF. The CDR3 DNA is TGTGCCAGCAGTGCCGGGGGCCATAATGAGCAGTTCTTC.

This chain uses TRBV28 with TRBJ2-1; D is possibly TRBD1 (6 bases). V was clipped by 4 bases and J by 3 bases, with 10 bases between them. The germline CDR1 and CDR2 sequences are MDHEN and SYDVKM. The CDR3 covers 14 residues. CDR3 in DNA: TGTGCCAGCAGTTCCGGGACATTCTACAATGAGCAGTTCTTC. As protein: CASSSGTFYNEQFF.

This clone has ten or more counts. A read error may account for a junction end that differs from germline. The V and J genes are TRBV6-1 and TRBJ2-7, with D perhaps matching TRBD1 (5 bases). This CDR3 has 13 residues. Germline V CDR1 and CDR2: MNHNS, SASEGT. The CDR3 DNA reads as TGTGCCGGCAGCTACGCTAGGGGCCGCGAGCAGTACTTC. Translating gives CAGSYARGREQYF.

This clone has only a few counts. The chain has TRBV6-1 and TRBJ2-2; 14 nucleotides agree with TRBD2. This CDR3 comprises 16 residues. The V segment lost 6 bases and the J segment 3 bases; nucleotides outside the gene matches: 3. CDR1 is MNHNS and CDR2 is SASEGT in the germline V gene. Here the CDR3 DNA reads TGTGCCAGCAGGACTAGCGGGGGGGCCGACACCGGGGAGCTGTTTTTT. Protein product: CASRTSGGADTGELFF.

The chain links TRBV27 to TRBJ1-4, with 8 bases fitting TRBD1. CDR3 size: 15 residues. Germline V gene lookup returns CDR1 MNHEY and CDR2 SMNVEV (reference sequence). Trimming took 5 bases from V and 6 from J; bases not matched to a gene: 8. CDR3 protein: CASSPWTGWDEKLFF. The CDR3 DNA follows: TGTGCCAGCAGTCCGTGGACAGGGTGGGATGAAAAACTGTTTTTT.

This clone was counted only a few times. The chain has TRBV2 and TRBJ2-7; D call uncertain. The CDR3 has 12 residues. CDR1 is SNHLY, CDR2 FYNNEI, per germline. V was trimmed by 4 bases and J by 6 bases, leaving 10 bases between them. The CDR3 nucleotides are TGTGCCAGCAGTGTTAGTGGTTCCGAGCAGTACTTC. The encoded protein is CASSVSGSEQYF.

The table lists this clone with a few counts. The genes are TRBV24-1 and TRBJ2-3; D possibly uses TRBD1 or TRBD2 (6 bases each). Per the germline V gene, CDR1 is KGHDR and CDR2 is SFDVKD. Deletions cut 5 bases from V and 0 bases from J, with 11 bases between. CDR3 size: 15 residues. The CDR3 DNA is TGTGCCACCAGTGTCCGAGGGGGGAGCACAGATACGCAGTATTTT. The encoded protein is CATSVRGGSTDTQYF.

This clone is labeled as medium-sized. The rearrangement uses TRBV7-9 and TRBJ1-2; no definite D call. V was clipped by 4 bases and J by 6 bases, with 6 bases between them. Germline CDR1 is SEHNR and CDR2 is FQNEAQ (reference sequence). There are 11 residues in the CDR3. CDR3 sequence (DNA): TGTGCCAGCAGCTCACCCAATGGCTACACCTTC. Amino acids: CASSSPNGYTF.

The sample holds many counts of this clone. The genes are TRBV12-3 or TRBV12-4 and TRBJ2-5; 8 nucleotides agree with TRBD2. This CDR3 contains 17 residues. After removal of 2 bases from V and 5 bases from J, the junction contained 13 bases not matched to a gene. The CDR3 loop reads CASSLNLIAGGGETQYF. CDR3 nucleotides: TGTGCCAGCAGTTTAAACCTCATCGCGGGGGGTGGGGAGACCCAGTACTTC.

The table lists this clone with many counts. The chain uses TRBV6-4 and TRBJ1-1, with TRBD1 identical over 7 bases. Trimming cost V 0 bases and J 7 bases; bases outside gene matches: 5. This CDR3 is built from 14 residues. Germline CDR1 reads MRHNA; CDR2 reads SNTAGT. The CDR3 loop is CASSDSTQGDEAFF. DNA for the CDR3: TGTGCCAGCAGTGACTCGACTCAGGGGGATGAAGCTTTCTTT.

This clone has only one observation. The J gene is TRBJ2-3, the V gene TRBV20-1, with 10 bases matching TRBD2. CDR1 DFQATT and CDR2 SNEGSKA come from the germline V gene (reference sequence). The CDR3 is made up of 14 amino acids. The V segment lost 4 bases and the J segment 5 bases; nucleotides outside the gene matches: 6. The DNA for the CDR3 is TGCAGTGCTACGCCGGCTAGCGGGAGAGATACGCAGTATTTT. It specifies CSATPASGRDTQYF.

This clone was counted many times. This chain connects TRBV14 to TRBJ1-4; 9 bases agree with TRBD1. CDR1 is SGHDN and CDR2 is FVKESK in the germline V gene. The V segment lost 4 bases and the J segment 0 bases; nucleotides outside the gene matches: 6. The CDR3 contains 17 residues. The CDR3 nucleotides read TGTGCCAGCAGCCTGGACAGGGGTCCCTCAACTAATGAAAAACTGTTTTTT. Translated: CASSLDRGPSTNEKLFF.

This clone was picked up a small number of times. The rearrangement links TRBV28 to TRBJ1-1; 11 bases agree with TRBD1. The CDR3 totals 12 residues. CDR1 and CDR2 (germline): MDHEN, SYDVKM. The trim removed 5 bases at V and 10 bases at J, leaving 3 bases unmatched. The CDR3 region is CASSLDRGRAFF. In nucleotides, the CDR3 is TGTGCCAGCAGTCTGGACAGGGGGCGAGCTTTCTTT.

This clone was observed many times. The rearrangement links TRBV9 to TRBJ2-3, with D unresolved. V dropped 0 bases and J dropped 1 base, with 12 bases sitting between them. The CDR3 consists of 16 residues. Germline V lookup: CDR1 SGDLS, CDR2 YYNGEE. CDR3 protein: CASSVEARLGTDTQYF. In DNA, the CDR3 is TGTGCCAGCAGCGTAGAGGCTCGGTTGGGCACAGATACGCAGTATTTT.

This clone was found a few times. CDR3 residues: CASSFELAGVLYNEQFF. DNA of the CDR3: TGTGCCAGCAGTTTTGAACTAGCGGGAGTGCTCTACAATGAGCAGTTCTTC. The chain couples TRBV27 to TRBJ2-1, with 11 bases matching TRBD2. Per germline, CDR1 MNHEY and CDR2 SMNVEV (reference sequence). The CDR3 is 17 amino acids. V shed 3 bases, J shed 3 bases, and the junction held 7 bases outside the gene matches.

This clone occurred many times. The chain has TRBV7-9 and TRBJ1-4; maybe TRBD1 (6 bases). Trimming took 5 bases from V and 5 from J, leaving 15 bases between them. The CDR3 contains 15 residues. Germline-derived CDR1 and CDR2 are SEHNR and FQNEAQ (reference sequence). CDR3 region: CASSLRGAFNEKLFF. CDR3 sequence (DNA): TGTGCCAGCAGCCTCAGGGGTGCCTTCAATGAAAAACTGTTTTTT.

Within the sample, this clone is medium-sized (0.01 to 0.1%). This chain uses TRBV6-6 with TRBJ2-2; 11 positions agree with TRBD1. Germline V gene lookup returns CDR1 MNHNY and CDR2 SVGAGI (reference sequence). The CDR3 loop spans 16 amino acids. The V segment lost 0 bases and the J segment 6 bases; nucleotides outside the gene matches: 3. The CDR3 DNA reads TGTGCCAGCAGTTACTCAGGGACAGGGGGTTCCGGGGAGCTGTTTTTT. Translated: CASSYSGTGGSGELFF.

This clone was seen a few times. The V gene is TRBV12-3 or TRBV12-4, the J gene TRBJ2-1; unclear D gene. This CDR3 is 12 amino acids long. V gave up 3 bases and J gave up 6 bases, with 6 bases separating them. The chain's CDR3 is CASSLILNEQFF. In nucleotides, the CDR3 is TGTGCCAGCAGTTTGATCCTCAATGAGCAGTTCTTC.

In regard to this clone: A read error may produce the germline difference seen at one junction end. J is TRBJ2-3 and V is TRBV11-3, with 11 bases fitting TRBD1. Germline CDR1 reads SGHNT; CDR2 reads YENEEA. The CDR3 covers 15 residues. The CDR3 sequence is CSSSQGQGGSPTQYF. The DNA of the CDR3 is TGTTCCAGCAGCCAGGGACAGGGGGGAAGCCCTACGCAGTATTTT.